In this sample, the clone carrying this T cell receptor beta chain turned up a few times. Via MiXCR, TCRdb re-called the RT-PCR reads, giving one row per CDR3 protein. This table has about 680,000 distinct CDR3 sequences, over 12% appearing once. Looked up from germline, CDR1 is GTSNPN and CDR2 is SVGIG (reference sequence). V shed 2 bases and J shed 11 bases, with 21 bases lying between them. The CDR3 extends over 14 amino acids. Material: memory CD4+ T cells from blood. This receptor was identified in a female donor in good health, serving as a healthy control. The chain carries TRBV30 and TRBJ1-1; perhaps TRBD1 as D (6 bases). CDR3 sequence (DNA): TGTGCCTGGAGTCGAGTCTCGGTGGACCAGGGGGCTTTCTTT. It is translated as CAWSRVSVDQGAFF.